This T cell receptor beta chain was sequenced during a study of blood T cell repertoires in COVID-19. Study information: There were acute and convalescent COVID-19 samples, and they came from the United States, Italy and Spain. T cells, B-cell-depleted T cells, or PBMCs provided the cDNA or gDNA that served as material.

Original methodology: Nucleated cell counts were estimated from reference gene primer amplification. Assay used: immunoSEQ multiplex PCR; TCRdb lists only in-frame clones, some missing. The D gene and trimming were derived from the DNA, and the V and J assignments and clone size from that table. Of over 200,000 clones detected, about 92% appear once; the ten largest clones hold around 1.2%. The germline V gene encodes CDR1 MNHEY and CDR2 SMNVEV (reference sequence). The CDR3 is made up of 13 amino acids. J lost 9 bases, V lost 2 bases, and 4 bases had no gene match. This clone was observed a single time.

The chain combines TRBV27 with TRBJ1-5; 7 bases line up with TRBD1. The specimen sequenced was peripheral blood. The receptor comes from a man aged 25 to 40 with acute or convalescent COVID-19. The CDR3 DNA reads TGTGCCAGCAGTTTACAGCCAGGGGGGCCCCAGCATTTT. It specifies CASSLQPGGPQHF.